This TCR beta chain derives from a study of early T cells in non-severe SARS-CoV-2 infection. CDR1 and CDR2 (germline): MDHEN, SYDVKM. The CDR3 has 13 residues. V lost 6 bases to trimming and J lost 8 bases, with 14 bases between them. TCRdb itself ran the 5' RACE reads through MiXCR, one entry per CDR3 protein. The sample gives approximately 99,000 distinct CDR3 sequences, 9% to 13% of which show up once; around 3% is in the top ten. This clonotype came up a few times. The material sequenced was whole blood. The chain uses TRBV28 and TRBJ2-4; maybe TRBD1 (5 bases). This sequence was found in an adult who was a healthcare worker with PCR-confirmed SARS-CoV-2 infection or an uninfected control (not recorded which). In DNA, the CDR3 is TGTGCCAGCAGAACAGGCGTACAAGACATTCAGTACTTC. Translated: CASRTGVQDIQYF.